This entry lists 10 T cell receptor beta chains sequenced from one sample in a study of shared clonotypes between healthy human individuals. Only in-frame clones appear in the TCRdb table, and some are missing; sequencing was by immunoSEQ multiplex PCR. The sample carries roughly 2.2 million clones, around 93% recorded once. The sequencing input was naive CD4+ T cells from PBMCs. Subset noted: CD45RA+ positively selected. These receptors all come from a man between 18 and 29 years old in good health. Some clones in this sample may be carry-over from other donors' samples.

The genes are TRBV5-1 and TRBJ1-4; D might be TRBD1 (6 bases). This CDR3 comprises 14 residues. Germline loops: CDR1 SGHRS, CDR2 YFSETQ. The germline V and J ends were trimmed by 4 bases and 4 bases, with 11 bases remaining between them. The CDR3 protein is CASSRGQINEKLFF. CDR3 bases: TGCGCCAGCAGCCGAGGACAGATTAATGAAAAACTGTTTTTT.

V gene TRBV7-9 combines with J gene TRBJ2-7; D assignment may be TRBD1 or TRBD2 (5 bases each). The CDR3 is 11 residues long. Germline V gene data show CDR1 as SEHNR and CDR2 as FQNEAQ (reference sequence). V dropped 5 bases and J dropped 7 bases, with 9 bases sitting between them. The CDR3 sequence: CASSRGAEQYF. The CDR3 coding sequence is TGTGCCAGCAGCCGAGGGGCAGAGCAGTACTTC.

The V call is TRBV4-1, the J call TRBJ2-5; D may be TRBD2 (5 bases). Germline CDR1 and CDR2: MGHRA and YSYEKL. The CDR3 has 13 amino acids. V was clipped by 3 bases and J by 4 bases, with 9 bases between them. The CDR3 bases are TGCGCCAGCAGCCACCCACTAGGAGAGACCCAGTACTTC. Amino acids: CASSHPLGETQYF.

The chain recombines TRBV28 with TRBJ1-5, with D unresolved. Germline loops: CDR1 MDHEN, CDR2 SYDVKM. The CDR3 is 14 amino acids. V was cut by 5 bases and J by 1 base, with 9 bases left in between. The CDR3 reads CASSPLTSNQPQHF. The CDR3 DNA follows: TGTGCCAGCAGTCCCCTTACGAGCAATCAGCCCCAGCATTTT.

This chain uses TRBV30 with TRBJ2-3, with 8 bases matching TRBD1. The trim removed 0 bases at V and 3 bases at J, leaving 5 bases unmatched. CDR1 and CDR2 from the germline V gene are GTSNPN and SVGIG (reference sequence). The CDR3 runs 15 residues. The CDR3: CAWSVPGQETDTQYF. The CDR3 coding sequence is TGTGCCTGGAGTGTACCGGGACAGGAAACAGATACGCAGTATTTT. Drawing the rest from reference TRBV30 and TRBJ2-3, the complete variable domain is SQTIHQWPATLVQPVGSPLSLECTVEGTSNPNLYWYRQAAGRGLQLLFYSVGIGQISSEVPQNLSASRPQDRQFILSSKKLLLSDSGFYLCAWSVPGQETDTQYFGPGTRLTVL.

This clone was detected a few times. In the same sample, other DNA sequences code for this CDR3. This chain uses TRBV28 with TRBJ1-4, with TRBD1 matching 7 bases. This CDR3 region has 14 residues. Trimming cost V 5 bases and J 5 bases; bases outside gene matches: 5. Germline V gene lookup returns CDR1 MDHEN and CDR2 SYDVKM. In nucleotides, the CDR3 is TGTGCCAGCAGTACGGGGACAGAGAATGAAAAACTGTTTTTT. Its protein product is CASSTGTENEKLFF.

The gene calls are TRBV7-8 and TRBJ1-1; no clear D. CDR1 and CDR2 from the germline V gene are SGHVS and FQNEAQ. V was pared by 2 bases and J by 4 bases, with 8 bases between. CDR3 size: 13 residues. The CDR3 loop is CASSLQRFTEAFF. The CDR3 nucleotides are TGTGCCAGCAGCTTACAGCGGTTCACTGAAGCTTTCTTT. Using reference TRBV7-8 and TRBJ1-1 for the parts outside the CDR3, the full variable domain is GAGVSQSPRYKVAKRGQDVALRCDPISGHVSLFWYQQALGQGPEFLTYFQNEAQLDKSGLPSDRFFAERPEGSVSTLKIQRTQQEDSAVYLCASSLQRFTEAFFGQGTRLTVV.

The V and J genes are TRBV25-1 and TRBJ2-5; 7 bases agree with TRBD2. The CDR3 consists of 14 residues. Germline V gene sequence: CDR1 MGHDK, CDR2 SYGVNS. V trimming: 2 bases; J trimming: 7 bases; junction bases outside the gene matches: 7. CDR3 nucleotide sequence: TGTGCCAGCAGTGAAAGCGGGCCGGGGGGGACCCAGTACTTC. The encoded protein is CASSESGPGGTQYF.

The gene calls are TRBV5-1 and TRBJ2-5, with no clear D. The germline V gene encodes CDR1 SGHRS and CDR2 YFSETQ. The CDR3 extends over 14 amino acids. Trimming cost V 4 bases and J 5 bases, with 15 bases left between them. CDR3 DNA sequence: TGCGCCAGCAGCCCGCATGGCCTGGAGGAGACCCAGTACTTC. Its translation is CASSPHGLEETQYF.

The chain recombines TRBV30 with TRBJ2-3; D is undetermined. V was trimmed by 3 bases and J by 6 bases, leaving 10 bases between them. The CDR3 length is 12 residues. Germline-derived CDR1 and CDR2 are GTSNPN and SVGIG (reference sequence). CDR3 DNA: TGTGCCTGGAGCGGTGCCCGGGATACGCAGTATTTT. Translating gives CAWSGARDTQYF.